This T cell receptor (beta chain) appears in the sequencing data of a study of T cells in Graves' hyperthyroidism and ophthalmopathy. The study's findings and limits: From stable hyperthyroidism, ophthalmopathy was separated by a 13 V-J model.

Hyperthyroidism in the patients, aged 18 to 65, was newly diagnosed and under 2 months in duration. Trimming pared 6 bases from V and 7 bases from J, leaving 16 bases between. This CDR3 is built from 15 residues. CDR1 is MDHEN, CDR2 SYDVKM, per germline. RNA transcripts served as the template for amplifying TCR beta CDR3 regions. First-round RT-PCR targeting the TCR CDR3 was performed with the HTBI primer set. TCRdb reprocessed the multiplex PCR reads with MiXCR, giving one entry per CDR3 protein. The profile shows about 210,000 distinct CDR3 sequences, 15% to 20% of them singletons. This clonotype was picked up many times. Its matching antigen is unknown.

V gene TRBV28 combines with J gene TRBJ1-6; D gene ambiguous. Sequencing was carried out using blood. This receptor was obtained from a man between 40 and 49 years old with Graves' hyperthyroidism. The CDR3, as DNA: TGTGCCAGCAGCTCGACCGATTCTGGGAATTCACCCCTCCACTTT. Translated, it gives CASSSTDSGNSPLHF.